This record covers a single TCR beta chain. V was trimmed by 6 bases and J by 5 bases, leaving 11 bases between them. The CDR3 totals 12 residues. Germline V gene sequence: CDR1 MNHEY, CDR2 SMNVEV (reference sequence). This sample is drawn from a study of Ad26.COV2.S vaccination and SARS-CoV-2 variants. The treatment was: some 20 received Ad26.COV2.S at low or high dose, single or two shots; about 5 received placebo; per-sample allocation not given. Samples came from day 63 after the first vaccine or placebo injection. Here immunoSEQ multiplex PCR was the method, and the copy in TCRdb shows in-frame clones only, minus some. The table shows a few hundred thousand clones, with approximately 90% occurring only once.

The sequencing here drew on peripheral blood, taken in a trial of Ad26.COV2.S vaccine versus placebo. This clonotype was obtained from a person between 18 and 65 years old who received the Ad26.COV2.S COVID-19 vaccine or a placebo. The rearrangement joins TRBV27 to TRBJ2-7; no definite D call. The CDR3 nucleotides are TGTGCCAGCAGCAATAGAGACCACGAGCAGTACTTC. Its translation: CASSNRDHEQYF.